This T cell receptor (beta chain) was found in a study of T cell changes during pregnancy in multiple sclerosis. About this clone: The limits of the CDR3 on the DNA are not certain, so only TCRdb's listed CDR3 is given.

Sequenced by immunoSEQ multiplex PCR; TCRdb stores in-frame clones only, minus some. The sample consists of some 81,000 clones, roughly 90% of them appearing once. Germline CDR1 and CDR2: SGHTA and FQGNSA. The CDR3 has 15 amino acids, counting both end residues. The origin of this receptor is a female donor with multiple sclerosis, enrolled in a pregnancy study. The sample consisted of peripheral blood, taken before pregnancy. The rearrangement uses TRBV7-2 and TRBJ2-2; the D call in the table, TRBD2, was not verified against the DNA. The CDR3 reads CATRRAGGNTGELFF.